Presented here are 12 T cell receptor beta chains from one specimen sequenced in a study of blood T cell repertoires in COVID-19. Produced via immunoSEQ multiplex PCR; TCRdb's table is partial and in-frame only. The sample consists of more than 400,000 clones, 87% of them appearing once. Input material: PBMCs or T cells enriched from blood (not recorded which). The receptor source for this set is a woman between 18 and 30 years old who had recovered from COVID-19.

The chain joins TRBV30 to TRBJ1-1; D call uncertain. The length of the CDR3 is 14 residues. The germline gives CDR1 GTSNPN, CDR2 SVGIG (reference sequence). Trimming left V 5 bases short and J 5 bases short, with 18 bases between. The CDR3 nucleotides are TGTGCCTGGGAAACCCGTTCGACAAGGACTGAAGCTTTCTTT. Protein sequence: CAWETRSTRTEAFF.

The CDR3 spells CASSASPRGGTDTQYF. Here the CDR3 DNA reads TGTGCCAGCAGCGCCTCCCCGCGGGGGGGCACAGATACGCAGTATTTT. The chain combines TRBV9 with TRBJ2-3; 8 nucleotides line up with TRBD2. The germline CDR1 and CDR2 sequences are SGDLS and YYNGEE. The V segment lost 3 bases and the J segment 1 base; nucleotides outside the gene matches: 7. CDR3 size: 16 residues.

The V and J genes are TRBV30 and TRBJ2-1; 7 bases line up with TRBD2. Germline V gene lookup returns CDR1 GTSNPN and CDR2 SVGIG (reference sequence). V shed 2 bases and J 5 bases; nucleotides not matched to a gene: 3. The CDR3 contains 13 residues. The CDR3 here is CAWSTSADNEQFF. The CDR3 DNA is TGTGCCTGGAGTACTAGCGCGGACAATGAGCAGTTCTTC. The whole variable domain, filled in from reference TRBV30 and TRBJ2-1, reads SQTIHQWPATLVQPVGSPLSLECTVEGTSNPNLYWYRQAAGRGLQLLFYSVGIGQISSEVPQNLSASRPQDRQFILSSKKLLLSDSGFYLCAWSTSADNEQFFGPGTRLTVL.

The rearrangement links TRBV7-2 to TRBJ1-3; 7 bases are shared with TRBD1. The CDR3 totals 15 residues. Germline V gene lookup returns CDR1 SGHTA and CDR2 FQGNSA. J gave up 4 bases and V 6 bases, and 9 bases lay outside the gene matches. The CDR3 spells CASSPTGNTGNTIYF. CDR3 DNA sequence: TGTGCCAGCAGTCCGACAGGGAACACCGGAAACACCATATATTTT. The entire variable domain, with the rest obtained from reference TRBV7-2 and TRBJ1-3, is as follows: GAGVSQSPSNKVTEKGKDVELRCDPISGHTALYWYRQSLGQGLEFLIYFQGNSAPDKSGLPSDRFSAERTGGSVSTLTIQRTQQEDSAVYLCASSPTGNTGNTIYFGEGSWLTVV.

This chain joins TRBV5-5 and TRBJ2-5; D not resolved. The CDR3 spans 14 residues. Between the trimmed V and J ends, which lost 0 bases and 2 bases, there was a span of 8 bases. CDR1 SGHKS and CDR2 YYEKEE come from the germline V gene (reference sequence). CDR3 region: CASSLGHWQETQYF. For the CDR3, the DNA is TGTGCCAGCAGCTTGGGACACTGGCAAGAGACCCAGTACTTC.

This clone was picked up one time. For the CDR3, the DNA is TGTGCCTGGAGCCAAGGGGGAGGCTACACCTTC. Its translation is CAWSQGGGYTF. The genes are TRBV30 and TRBJ1-2; D might be TRBD1 (6 bases). Between the trimmed V and J ends, which lost 3 bases and 8 bases, there was a span of 10 bases. The germline gives CDR1 GTSNPN, CDR2 SVGIG (reference sequence). The CDR3 length is 11 residues. Based on the CDR3 plus reference TRBV30 and TRBJ1-2, the full variable domain is SQTIHQWPATLVQPVGSPLSLECTVEGTSNPNLYWYRQAAGRGLQLLFYSVGIGQISSEVPQNLSASRPQDRQFILSSKKLLLSDSGFYLCAWSQGGGYTFGSGTRLTVV.

The rearrangement uses TRBV11-2 and TRBJ2-7; 8 nucleotides align to TRBD2. V shed 1 base, J shed 4 bases, and the junction held 6 bases outside the gene matches. CDR3 length equals 15 residues. Germline CDR1 is SGHAT and CDR2 is FQNNGV. CDR3 amino acids: CASSLGAGGLYEQYF. For the CDR3, the DNA is TGTGCCAGCAGCTTAGGCGCGGGGGGACTTTACGAGCAGTACTTC.

The J gene is TRBJ2-2, the V gene TRBV28; 7 nucleotides agree with TRBD2. V shed 4 bases, J shed 0 bases, and the junction held 5 bases outside the gene matches. Per germline, CDR1 MDHEN and CDR2 SYDVKM. CDR3 length equals 16 residues. In DNA form, the CDR3 reads TGTGCCAGCAGTTCACCCGGGGGGACGAACACCGGGGAGCTGTTTTTT. Protein sequence: CASSSPGGTNTGELFF.

The chain recombines TRBV11-3 with TRBJ1-6; D is unclear. The germline V gene encodes CDR1 SGHNT and CDR2 YENEEA. V lost 8 bases to trimming and J lost 18 bases, with 20 bases between them. The CDR3 spans 12 residues. The CDR3 DNA reads as TGTGCCAGCCAGAGGCATCTGAGTGGTGACCACTTT. Its translation is CASQRHLSGDHF.

The CDR3 reads CASSLQGPREQFF. In DNA, the CDR3 is TGCGCCAGCAGCTTGCAGGGTCCGAGGGAGCAGTTCTTC. The chain uses TRBV5-1 and TRBJ2-1; D possibly corresponds to TRBD1 (5 bases). This CDR3 spans 13 amino acids. From germline, CDR1 is SGHRS and CDR2 YFSETQ. With 1 base removed from V and 10 bases from J, the gap between germline ends came to 12 bases.

This CDR3 reads CASSLMLGQLSYEQYF. The CDR3 nucleotides are TGTGCCAGCAGCCTGATGCTCGGACAGCTTTCCTACGAGCAGTACTTC. This chain connects TRBV5-6 to TRBJ2-7; perhaps TRBD1 as D (6 bases). This CDR3 spans 16 amino acids. Germline CDR1 is SGHDT and CDR2 is YYEEEE. Trimming left V 4 bases short and J 1 base short, with 18 bases between.

This chain's CDR3 is CAWRGTPNQPQHF. DNA for the CDR3: TGTGCCTGGAGGGGGACACCGAATCAGCCCCAGCATTTT. The rearrangement uses TRBV30 and TRBJ1-5, with a weak D call TRBD1 (6 bases). Germline CDR1 GTSNPN, CDR2 SVGIG (reference sequence). V shed 3 bases and J shed 4 bases, with 10 bases lying between them. The CDR3 totals 13 residues.